This T cell receptor beta chain comes out of a study of regulatory T cells in long-lasting Graves disease. Time point defined: newly diagnosed GD, antithyroid drugs for less than 3 months. After RNA was extracted from PBMCs, the TCR library was made from it. Through Arm-PCR of CDR3 regions and iRepertoire HTBI primers, TCR beta libraries were built. TCRdb reprocessed the multiplex PCR reads with MiXCR, giving one entry per CDR3 protein. The table records fewer than 550,000 distinct CDR3 sequences, about 16% of them present only once. This clonotype showed up many times. The germline gives CDR1 SGHVS, CDR2 FQNEAQ. V gave up 6 bases and J gave up 7 bases; unmatched junction bases: 17. The CDR3 has 17 residues. These records were also assigned to another study, of T cells in Graves' hyperthyroidism and ophthalmopathy.

This receptor was taken from a woman aged 35 to 60 with Graves disease. The V gene is TRBV7-8, the J gene TRBJ1-5; 8 bases map to TRBD1. The sequenced sample was peripheral blood mononuclear cells (PBMCs), obtained at new diagnosis, from a patient treated with antithyroid drugs. The chain's CDR3 is CASSLEGGQGAVQPQHF. Here the CDR3 DNA reads TGTGCCAGCAGTTTGGAGGGGGGGCAGGGGGCTGTCCAGCCCCAGCATTTT.